This T cell receptor (beta chain) was sequenced for a study of monozygotic twins with inflammatory bowel disease (dated 2019 in TCRdb). Background for the entire study: A total of some 28 monozygotic twin pairs were included in the full study, comprising nine German pairs (four IBD-concordant, five IBD-discordant) and 19 IBD-discordant Danish pairs. The search for disease-associated traits relied mainly on comparing, within discordant pairs, IBD patients with their genetically identical healthy co-twins. Each individual had, on average, about 151 000 unique TCRalpha sequences and 181 000 unique TCRbeta sequences available for analysis. The research as a whole found: The results gave no support for a single strong signal or clonotype linked to IBD. Repertoire similarity did not differ between concordant and discordant twins, which could be due to limited statistical power. Differing immunosuppressive treatments among patients may have added background noise and inter-individual variability to the repertoires. IBD patients shared fewer clonotypes with other individuals than healthy twins did, most markedly in patients showing signs of disease activity. Different T cell subtypes could not be distinguished in the analysis. IBD patients had lower TCRbeta repertoire diversity, measured by the inverse Simpson index, than their healthy co-twins.

The germline V gene gives CDR1 as SGHAT and CDR2 as FQNNGV. Counted from cysteine to phenylalanine, this CDR3 has 17 amino acids. DNA for this receptor is not on file. The method was 5' RACE. The input for every TCR library was around 4,000 ng of total RNA. cDNA was synthesized with SMARTScribe reverse transcriptase in eight separate reactions per sample. Unique molecular identifiers containing a 6-nucleotide sample barcode were introduced through template switching during cDNA synthesis. TCRalpha and TCRbeta cDNA was amplified by two nested PCRs of about 15 and 9 cycles, with bead purification after each PCR. Before amplification, the cDNA was treated with uracil DNA-glycosylase and purified using the QIAquick PCR purification kit. In the second PCR, Illumina TruSeq-compatible adapters and sample-specific barcodes were added. Library quality and concentration were assessed using TapeStation and Qubit, and roughly 5 ng of each library was pooled. Sequencing of the pooled libraries was done on an Illumina HiSeq2500 single-index Rapid Run using custom sequencing primers and 2 x 100 bp reads. Concerning the study's data processing: PCR and sequencing errors were corrected by UMI-based consensus assembly using MiGEC version 1.2.6. MiXCR version 2.1.1 was used to carry out V(D)J alignment, clonotype assembly and CDR3 extraction. To normalise gene usage, clonotype sharing and MAIT/NKT TCR abundance, the top 1000, 10 000 and 20 000 clonotypes in each sample were analysed. Diversity was computed as the inverse Simpson index with the vegan R package after downsampling to 27 000 UMIs. Paired Mann-Whitney U tests on discordant twin pairs were used, with Benjamini-Hochberg multiple-testing correction. TCRdb reprocessed the reads; each CDR3 protein sequence makes one entry, and DNA is unavailable. It is TCRdb's table, rather than the study itself, that gives the V and J calls and clone size. The table for this sample shows more than 300,000 distinct CDR3 sequences. The top ten constitute about 5% of the sample.

As concerns this clonotype: The antigen this receptor binds is unknown.

From each donor, a roughly 2.7 ml peripheral blood sample was collected into PAXgene tubes and kept at -80 degrees C. Without T cell sorting, total RNA was isolated from whole blood using the PAXgene blood miRNA kit on an automated QIAcube. Peripheral blood from monozygotic twin pairs concordant or discordant for inflammatory bowel disease was subjected to deep TCRalpha and TCRbeta repertoire profiling with unique molecular barcoding. Smoking habits were recorded for all twin pairs, with individuals classified as current, former or never smokers. The sequenced sample was blood. This chain joins TRBV11-2 to TRBJ2-2; TCRdb indicates TRBD2, and absent DNA this call remains unverified. This TCR came from a human donor with ulcerative colitis or Crohn's disease, or a healthy co-twin of an affected twin (not recorded which). The CDR3 protein sequence reads: CASDKLAGVWDTGELFF.